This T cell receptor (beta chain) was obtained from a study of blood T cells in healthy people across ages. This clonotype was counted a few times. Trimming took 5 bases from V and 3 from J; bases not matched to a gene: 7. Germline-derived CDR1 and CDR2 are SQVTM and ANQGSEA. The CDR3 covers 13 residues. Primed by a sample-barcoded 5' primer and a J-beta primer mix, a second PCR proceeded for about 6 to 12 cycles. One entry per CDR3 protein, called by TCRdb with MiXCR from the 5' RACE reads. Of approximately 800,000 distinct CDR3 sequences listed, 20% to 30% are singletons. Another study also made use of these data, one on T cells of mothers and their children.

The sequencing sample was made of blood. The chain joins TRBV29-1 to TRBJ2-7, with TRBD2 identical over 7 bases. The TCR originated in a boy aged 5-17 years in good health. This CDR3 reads CSVIRAGVYEQYF. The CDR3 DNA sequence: TGCAGCGTTATCAGGGCGGGGGTCTACGAGCAGTACTTC.